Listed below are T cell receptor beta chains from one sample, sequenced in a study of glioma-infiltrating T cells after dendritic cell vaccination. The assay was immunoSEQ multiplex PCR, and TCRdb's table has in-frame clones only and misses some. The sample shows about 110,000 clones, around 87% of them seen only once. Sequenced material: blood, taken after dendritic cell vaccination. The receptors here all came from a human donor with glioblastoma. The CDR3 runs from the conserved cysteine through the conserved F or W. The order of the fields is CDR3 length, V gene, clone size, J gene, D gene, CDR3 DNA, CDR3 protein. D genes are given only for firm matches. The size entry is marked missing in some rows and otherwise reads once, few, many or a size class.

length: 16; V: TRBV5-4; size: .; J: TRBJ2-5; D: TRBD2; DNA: TGTGCCAGCACTCACAAAGGGCGGGAGGGCCGCGAGACCCAGTACTTC; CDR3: CASTHKGREGRETQYF
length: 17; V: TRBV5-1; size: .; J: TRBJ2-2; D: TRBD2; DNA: TGCGCCAGCAGCTTGGACGGGACTAGCGGGAACACCGGGGAGCTGTTTTTT; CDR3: CASSLDGTSGNTGELFF
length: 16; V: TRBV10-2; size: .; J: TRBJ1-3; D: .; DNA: TGCGCCAGCAGAGGATTAGGGGGTATCTCTGGAAACACCATATATTTT; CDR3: CASRGLGGISGNTIYF
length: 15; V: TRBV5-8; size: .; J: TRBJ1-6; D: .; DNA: TGTGCCAGCAGCTTTTACGGGGCCTATAATTCACCCCTCCACTTT; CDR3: CASSFYGAYNSPLHF
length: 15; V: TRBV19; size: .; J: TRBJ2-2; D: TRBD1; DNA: TGTGCCAGTAGTTGGGGGACAGGGAGGACCGGGGAGCTGTTTTTT; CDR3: CASSWGTGRTGELFF
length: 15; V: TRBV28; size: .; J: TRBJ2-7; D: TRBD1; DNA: TGTGCCAGCAGTACCCCCCCGGACAGGGGCCGAGAGCAGTACTTC; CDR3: CASSTPPDRGREQYF
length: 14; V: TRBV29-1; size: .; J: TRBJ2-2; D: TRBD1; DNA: TGCAGCGCACGACTGACAGGGGACACCGGGGAGCTGTTTTTT; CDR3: CSARLTGDTGELFF
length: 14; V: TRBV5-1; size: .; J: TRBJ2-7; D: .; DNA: TGCGCCAGCAGCAAACCCGACGGGACTGACGAGCAGTACTTC; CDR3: CASSKPDGTDEQYF
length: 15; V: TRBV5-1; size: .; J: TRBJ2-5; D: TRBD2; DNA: TGCGCCAGCAGCCCGGAGGGACTACAGACGGAGACCCAGTACTTC; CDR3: CASSPEGLQTETQYF
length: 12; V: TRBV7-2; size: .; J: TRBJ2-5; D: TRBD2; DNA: TGTGCCAGCAGTGGGAGGGTGGGGATCCAGTACTTC; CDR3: CASSGRVGIQYF
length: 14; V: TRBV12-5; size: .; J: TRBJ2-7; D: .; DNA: TGTGCTAGTGGTCCGCCGGACAACTCCTACGAGCAGTACTTC; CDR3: CASGPPDNSYEQYF
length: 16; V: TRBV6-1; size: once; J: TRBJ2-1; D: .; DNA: TGTGCCAGCAGTGAAGTGCGGGGAGACCCCTACAATGAGCAGTTCTTC; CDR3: CASSEVRGDPYNEQFF
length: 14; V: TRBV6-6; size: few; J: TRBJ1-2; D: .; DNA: TGTGCCAGCAGTTTAACAGGGTCCTGGTATGGCTACACCTTC; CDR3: CASSLTGSWYGYTF
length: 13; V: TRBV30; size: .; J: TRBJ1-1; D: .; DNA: TGTGCCTGGAGTTTCGGTTTGAACACTGAAGCTTTCTTT; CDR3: CAWSFGLNTEAFF
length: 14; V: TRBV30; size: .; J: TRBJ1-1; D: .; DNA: TGTGCCTGGAGTAACAGAGCCATGAACACTGAAGCTTTCTTT; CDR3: CAWSNRAMNTEAFF
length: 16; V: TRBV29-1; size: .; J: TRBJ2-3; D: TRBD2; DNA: TGCAGCGTTGAAGATCTGGCTAGCGGGAGAACAGATACGCAGTATTTT; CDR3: CSVEDLASGRTDTQYF
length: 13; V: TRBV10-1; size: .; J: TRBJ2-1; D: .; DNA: TGCGCCAGCAGTGAAAGCAGGCGGGATGAGCAGTTCTTC; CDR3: CASSESRRDEQFF
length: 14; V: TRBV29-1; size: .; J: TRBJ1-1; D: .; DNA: TGCAGCGTTATGCAGGACTTTATGAACACTGAAGCTTTCTTT; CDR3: CSVMQDFMNTEAFF
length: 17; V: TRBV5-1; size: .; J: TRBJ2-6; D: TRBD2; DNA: TGCGCCAGCAGCAAGGGACTAACCAGCTCTGGGGCCAACGTCCTGACTTTC; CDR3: CASSKGLTSSGANVLTF
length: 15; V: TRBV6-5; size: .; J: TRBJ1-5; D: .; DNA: TGTGCCAGCAGTCAATCAGGGAAGACAAATCAGCCCCAGCATTTT; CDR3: CASSQSGKTNQPQHF
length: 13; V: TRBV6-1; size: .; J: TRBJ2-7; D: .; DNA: TGTGCCAGCAGTGAATTTCTGGGGGGCGAGCAGTACTTC; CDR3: CASSEFLGGEQYF
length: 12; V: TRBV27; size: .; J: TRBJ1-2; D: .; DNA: TGTGCCAGCAGTCCTTTCGGGGGTGGCTACACCTTC; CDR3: CASSPFGGGYTF